This T cell receptor beta chain derives from a study of response to subunit inactivated influenza vaccine. Many counts were recorded for this clonotype. Antigen specificity is unknown. Regarding the study as a whole: Seasonal influenza vaccination, on each occasion, was suggested by the authors to recruit few new T cells.

A single record per CDR3 protein comes from TCRdb applying MiXCR to the RT-PCR reads. The data contain roughly 670,000 distinct CDR3 sequences, 14% of them singletons. Between the trimmed V and J ends, which lost 5 bases and 2 bases, there was a span of 12 bases. This CDR3 is built from 15 residues. The germline V gene has CDR1 MGHRA and CDR2 YSYEKL. Sequences were derived from PBMCs from blood, sampled around 14 days before vaccination. This receptor was identified in a middle-aged man who received an inactivated influenza vaccine. The chain is built from TRBV4-1 and TRBJ2-2, with D perhaps TRBD2 (6 bases). The CDR3 region is CASSRTGSNTGELFF. The CDR3 DNA reads TGCGCCAGCAGCAGAACCGGGAGCAACACCGGGGAGCTGTTTTTT.